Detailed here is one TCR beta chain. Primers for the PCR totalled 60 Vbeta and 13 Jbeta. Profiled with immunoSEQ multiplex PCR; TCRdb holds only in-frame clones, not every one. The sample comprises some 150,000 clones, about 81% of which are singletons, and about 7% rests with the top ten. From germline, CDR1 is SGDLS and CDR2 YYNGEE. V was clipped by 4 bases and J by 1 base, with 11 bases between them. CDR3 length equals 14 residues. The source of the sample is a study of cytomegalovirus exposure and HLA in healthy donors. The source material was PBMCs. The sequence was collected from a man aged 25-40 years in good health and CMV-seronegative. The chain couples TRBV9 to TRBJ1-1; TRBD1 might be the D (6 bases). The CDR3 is CASSTGHTNTEAFF. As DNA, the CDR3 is TGTGCCAGCAGCACGGGACATACGAACACTGAAGCTTTCTTT.